This T cell receptor (beta chain) was documented in a study of T-cell reconstitution after alpha-beta-depleted transplantation in children. Many counts were recorded for this clonotype. Its target is unknown. One end of the junction does not line up with germline, which may come from a read error. The length of the CDR3 is 14 residues. A TCRbeta library incorporating unique molecular identifiers was prepared. One entry per CDR3 protein results from TCRdb running MiXCR on the PCR reads. The top ten hold approximately 25% of the sample, which has some 130,000 distinct CDR3 sequences, about a tenth seen once. Study-wide results and limits: Some patients showed high day-60 TCRbeta diversity, which derived from surviving recipient T cells and thymic progenitors.

The receptor comes from a girl under three years old who had a stem cell transplant for combined immunodeficiency, so the T cells may come from the graft donor. Here the sequenced sample was PBMCs, mostly from graft donor cells, taken 180 days after TCRalphabeta/CD19-depleted stem cell transplant. This sequence joins TRBV12-3 or TRBV12-4 and TRBJ2-7; 12 bases agree with TRBD2. The CDR3 here is CASSLAGGAYEQYF. The DNA of the CDR3 is TGTGCCAGCAGTCTAGCGGGAGGGGCCTACGAGCAGTACTTC.